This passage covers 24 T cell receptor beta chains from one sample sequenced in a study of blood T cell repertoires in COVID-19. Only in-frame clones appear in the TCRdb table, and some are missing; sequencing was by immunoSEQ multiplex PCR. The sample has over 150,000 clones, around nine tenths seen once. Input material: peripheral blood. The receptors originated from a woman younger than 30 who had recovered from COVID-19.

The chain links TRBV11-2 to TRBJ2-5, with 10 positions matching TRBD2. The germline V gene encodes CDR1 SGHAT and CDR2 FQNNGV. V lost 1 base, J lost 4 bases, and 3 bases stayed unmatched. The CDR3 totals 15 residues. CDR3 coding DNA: TGTGCCAGCAGCTTAGTCTCTAGCGGGAGAGAGACCCAGTACTTC. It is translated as CASSLVSSGRETQYF.

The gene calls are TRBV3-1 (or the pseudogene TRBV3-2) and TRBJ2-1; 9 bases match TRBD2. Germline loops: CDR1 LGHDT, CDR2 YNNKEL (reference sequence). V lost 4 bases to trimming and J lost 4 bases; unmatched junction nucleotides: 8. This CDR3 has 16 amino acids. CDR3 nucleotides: TGTGCCAGCAGCCCACCTAGCGGGGTGGGTTACAATGAGCAGTTCTTC. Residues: CASSPPSGVGYNEQFF.

This CDR3 reads CASSAGGWGDTQYF. The CDR3 nucleotides read TGTGCCAGCAGCGCCGGGGGTTGGGGGGATACGCAGTATTTT. The chain carries TRBV9 and TRBJ2-3; possible D gene TRBD2, 6 bases. The CDR3 consists of 14 residues. V lost 3 bases, J lost 6 bases, and 14 bases lay in between. The V gene's germline CDR1 is SGDLS and CDR2 YYNGEE.

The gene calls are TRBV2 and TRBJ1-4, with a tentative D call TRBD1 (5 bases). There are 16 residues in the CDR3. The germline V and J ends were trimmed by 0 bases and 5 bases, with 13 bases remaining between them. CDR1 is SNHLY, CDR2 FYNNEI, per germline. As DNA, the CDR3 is TGTGCCAGCAGTGAAGCGCTTCAGGGCCTAAATGAAAAACTGTTTTTT. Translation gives CASSEALQGLNEKLFF.

For the CDR3, the DNA is TGTGCCAGCACTGGGACAGGGGTTATGAACACTGAAGCTTTCTTT. This encodes CASTGTGVMNTEAFF. J is TRBJ1-1 and V is TRBV6-5; 10 bases line up with TRBD1. Trimming removed 7 bases from V and 0 bases from J; junction bases left unmatched: 5. This CDR3 comprises 15 residues. CDR1 is MNHEY and CDR2 is SVGAGI in the germline V gene.

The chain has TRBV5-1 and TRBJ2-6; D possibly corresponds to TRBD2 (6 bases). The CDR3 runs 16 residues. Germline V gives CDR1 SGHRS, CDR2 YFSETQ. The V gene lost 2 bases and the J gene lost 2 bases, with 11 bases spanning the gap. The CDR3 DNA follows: TGCGCCAGCAGCTTCGGGGGACCGGCTGGGGCCAACGTCCTGACTTTC. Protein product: CASSFGGPAGANVLTF.

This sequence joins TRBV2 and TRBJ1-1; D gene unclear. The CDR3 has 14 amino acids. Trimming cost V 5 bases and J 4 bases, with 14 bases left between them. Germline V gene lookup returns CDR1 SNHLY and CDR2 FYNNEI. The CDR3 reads CASSLDGGGTEAFF. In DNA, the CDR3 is TGTGCCAGCAGTTTGGATGGAGGCGGCACTGAAGCTTTCTTT.

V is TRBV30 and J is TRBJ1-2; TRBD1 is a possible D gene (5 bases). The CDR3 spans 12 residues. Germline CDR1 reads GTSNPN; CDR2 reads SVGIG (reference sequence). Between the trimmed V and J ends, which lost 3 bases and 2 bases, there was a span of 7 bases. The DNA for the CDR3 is TGTGCCTGGAGCCCAGGGAACTATGGCTACACCTTC. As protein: CAWSPGNYGYTF.

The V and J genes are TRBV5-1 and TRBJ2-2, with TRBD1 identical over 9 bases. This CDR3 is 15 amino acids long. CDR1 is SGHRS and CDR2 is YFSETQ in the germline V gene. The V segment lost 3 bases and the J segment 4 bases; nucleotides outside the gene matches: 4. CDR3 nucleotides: TGCGCCAGCAGCTCGGGACAGGGAGCCACCGGGGAGCTGTTTTTT. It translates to CASSSGQGATGELFF.

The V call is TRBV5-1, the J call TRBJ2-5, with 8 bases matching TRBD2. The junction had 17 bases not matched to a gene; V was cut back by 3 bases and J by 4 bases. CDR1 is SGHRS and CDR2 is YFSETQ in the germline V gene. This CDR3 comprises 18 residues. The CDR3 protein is CASSSPLGGGTKSETQYF. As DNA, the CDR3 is TGCGCCAGCAGCTCCCCTCTGGGCGGGGGGACTAAGTCAGAGACCCAGTACTTC.

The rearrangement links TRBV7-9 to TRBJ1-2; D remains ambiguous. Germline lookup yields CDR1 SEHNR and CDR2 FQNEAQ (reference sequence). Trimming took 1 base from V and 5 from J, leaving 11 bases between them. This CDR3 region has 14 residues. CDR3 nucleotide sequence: TGTGCCAGCAGCTTAGATCCGGGAGGGTATGGCTACACCTTC. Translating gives CASSLDPGGYGYTF. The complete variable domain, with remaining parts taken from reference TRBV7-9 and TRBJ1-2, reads DTGVSQNPRHKITKRGQNVTFRCDPISEHNRLYWYRQTLGQGPEFLTYFQNEAQLEKSRLLSDRFSAERPKGSFSTLEIQRTEQGDSAMYLCASSLDPGGYGYTFGSGTRLTVV.

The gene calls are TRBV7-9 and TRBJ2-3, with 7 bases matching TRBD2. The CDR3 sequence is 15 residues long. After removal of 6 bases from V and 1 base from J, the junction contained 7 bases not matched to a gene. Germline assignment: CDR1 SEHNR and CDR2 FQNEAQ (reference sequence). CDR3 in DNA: TGTGCCAGCAGGTCCCTTGCGGGAGGCACAGATACGCAGTATTTT. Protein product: CASRSLAGGTDTQYF.

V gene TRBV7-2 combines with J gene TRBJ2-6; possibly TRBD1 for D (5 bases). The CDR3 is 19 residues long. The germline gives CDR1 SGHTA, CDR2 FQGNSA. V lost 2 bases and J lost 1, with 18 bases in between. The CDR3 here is CASSLYTETVISGANVLTF. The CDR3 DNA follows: TGTGCCAGCAGCTTATATACGGAGACAGTGATATCTGGGGCCAACGTCCTGACTTTC.

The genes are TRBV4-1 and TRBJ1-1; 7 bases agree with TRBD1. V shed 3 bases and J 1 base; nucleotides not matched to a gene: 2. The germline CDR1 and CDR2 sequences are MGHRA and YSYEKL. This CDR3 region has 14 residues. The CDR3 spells CASSHRDRNTEAFF. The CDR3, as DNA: TGCGCCAGCAGCCACCGGGACAGGAACACTGAAGCTTTCTTT.

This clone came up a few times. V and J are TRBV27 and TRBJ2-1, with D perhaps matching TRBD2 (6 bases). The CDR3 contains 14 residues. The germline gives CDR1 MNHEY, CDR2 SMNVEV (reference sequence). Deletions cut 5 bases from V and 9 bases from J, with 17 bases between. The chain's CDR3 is CASSPSASVFEQFF. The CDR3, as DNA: TGTGCCAGCAGTCCTAGCGCGTCGGTTTTTGAGCAGTTCTTC.

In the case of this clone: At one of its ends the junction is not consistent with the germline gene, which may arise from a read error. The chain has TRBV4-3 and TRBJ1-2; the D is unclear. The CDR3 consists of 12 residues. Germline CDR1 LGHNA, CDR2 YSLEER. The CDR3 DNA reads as TGCGCCAGCAGCCAAGCTTCAGGCCCAGTGGCCTTC. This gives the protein CASSQASGPVAF.

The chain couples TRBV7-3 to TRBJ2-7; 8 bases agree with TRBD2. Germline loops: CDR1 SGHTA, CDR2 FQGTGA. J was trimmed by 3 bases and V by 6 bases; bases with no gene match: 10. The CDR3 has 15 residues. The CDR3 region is CASSPGGSGVYEQYF. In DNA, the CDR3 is TGTGCCAGCAGTCCCGGGGGTAGCGGGGTCTACGAGCAGTACTTC.

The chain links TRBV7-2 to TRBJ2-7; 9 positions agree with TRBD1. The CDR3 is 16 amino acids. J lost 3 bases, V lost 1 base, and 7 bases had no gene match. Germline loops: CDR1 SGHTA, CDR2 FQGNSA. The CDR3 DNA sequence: TGTGCCAGCAGCTTAGGGGGACAGGGTCTGGGCTACGAGCAGTACTTC. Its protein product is CASSLGGQGLGYEQYF. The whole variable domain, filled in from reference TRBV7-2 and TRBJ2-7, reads GAGVSQSPSNKVTEKGKDVELRCDPISGHTALYWYRQSLGQGLEFLIYFQGNSAPDKSGLPSDRFSAERTGGSVSTLTIQRTQQEDSAVYLCASSLGGQGLGYEQYFGPGTRLTVT.

The DNA for the CDR3 is TGCGCCAGCAGGGAGGTTCTAAACTATGGCTACACCTTC. The encoded protein is CASREVLNYGYTF. The chain combines TRBV5-1 with TRBJ1-2; no clear D. V shed 5 bases and J shed 2 bases, with 10 bases lying between them. Germline V gene data show CDR1 as SGHRS and CDR2 as YFSETQ. This CDR3 comprises 13 residues.

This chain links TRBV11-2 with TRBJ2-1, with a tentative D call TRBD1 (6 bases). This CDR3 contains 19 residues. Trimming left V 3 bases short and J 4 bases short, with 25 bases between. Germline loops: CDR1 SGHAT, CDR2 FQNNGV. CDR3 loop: CASSLGLRNRVENYNEQFF. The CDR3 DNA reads TGTGCCAGCAGCTTGGGGCTGCGGAACAGGGTGGAGAATTACAATGAGCAGTTCTTC.

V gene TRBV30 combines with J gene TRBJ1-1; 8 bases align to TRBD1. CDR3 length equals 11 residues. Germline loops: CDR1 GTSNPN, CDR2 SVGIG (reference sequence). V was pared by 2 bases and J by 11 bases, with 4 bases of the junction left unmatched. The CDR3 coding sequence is TGTGCCTGGAGTTTACAGGGGGAGGCTTTCTTT. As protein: CAWSLQGEAFF. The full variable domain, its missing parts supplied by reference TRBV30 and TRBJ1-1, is SQTIHQWPATLVQPVGSPLSLECTVEGTSNPNLYWYRQAAGRGLQLLFYSVGIGQISSEVPQNLSASRPQDRQFILSSKKLLLSDSGFYLCAWSLQGEAFFGQGTRLTVV.

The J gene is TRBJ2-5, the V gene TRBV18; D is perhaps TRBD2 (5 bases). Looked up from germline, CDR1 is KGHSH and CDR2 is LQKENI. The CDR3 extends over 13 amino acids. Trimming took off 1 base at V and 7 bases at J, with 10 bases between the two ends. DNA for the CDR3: TGTGCCAGCTCACCACGGCCTGCGGGGACCCAGTACTTC. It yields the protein CASSPRPAGTQYF.

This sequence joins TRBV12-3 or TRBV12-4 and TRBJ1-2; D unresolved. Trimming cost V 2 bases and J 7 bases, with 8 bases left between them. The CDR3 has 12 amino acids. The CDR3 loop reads CASSLKGGGYTF. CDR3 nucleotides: TGTGCCAGCAGTTTAAAGGGAGGTGGCTACACCTTC.

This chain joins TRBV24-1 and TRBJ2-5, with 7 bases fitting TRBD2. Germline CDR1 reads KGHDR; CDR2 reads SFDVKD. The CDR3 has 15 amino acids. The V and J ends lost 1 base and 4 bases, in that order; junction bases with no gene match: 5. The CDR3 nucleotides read TGTGCCACCAGTGATTTCACTAGCGAGGGAGAGACCCAGTACTTC. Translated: CATSDFTSEGETQYF.